These 20 T cell receptor beta chains originate from one sample sequenced in a study of blood T cell repertoires in COVID-19. Sequencing used immunoSEQ multiplex PCR; TCRdb keeps in-frame clones, though not all of them. The data show hundreds of thousands of clones, with 70% to 90% seen just once and around 1.8% held by the top ten. Sequencing was done on a sample of PBMCs or T cells enriched from blood (not recorded which). Receptors were obtained from a woman between 18 and 29 years old with acute COVID-19.

The rearrangement joins TRBV28 to TRBJ2-3; 10 nucleotides match TRBD1. There are 17 residues in the CDR3. V was clipped by 2 bases and J by 4 bases; unmatched bases: 9. Germline V CDR1 and CDR2: MDHEN, SYDVKM. CDR3 protein: CASSLLTRDRGPDTQYF. DNA for the CDR3: TGTGCCAGCAGTTTACTTACCCGGGACAGGGGCCCAGATACGCAGTATTTT.

J is TRBJ1-1 and V is TRBV11-2, with TRBD1 as a possible D gene (5 bases). Germline CDR1 reads SGHAT; CDR2 reads FQNNGV. Trimming took 2 bases from V and 2 from J, leaving 6 bases between them. This CDR3 is 13 amino acids long. As DNA, the CDR3 is TGTGCCAGCAGCTTAAGGGGAAACACTGAAGCTTTCTTT. It specifies CASSLRGNTEAFF.

The chain combines TRBV6-6 with TRBJ2-7; D is unclear. The CDR3 has 12 amino acids. Trimming left V 4 bases short and J 6 bases short, with 10 bases between. The germline V gene has CDR1 MNHNY and CDR2 SVGAGI (reference sequence). CDR3 coding DNA: TGTGCCAGCAGTTCATCGACATTCGAGCAGTACTTC. Translation: CASSSSTFEQYF.

J is TRBJ2-5 and V is TRBV7-9, with TRBD2 matching over 11 bases. The germline V gene has CDR1 SEHNR and CDR2 FQNEAQ (reference sequence). The ends lost 5 bases at V and 3 bases at J; junction bases unmatched: 2. This CDR3 comprises 14 residues. The CDR3 nucleotides read TGTGCCAGCAGCACACTAGCGGGAGAAGAGACCCAGTACTTC. Protein: CASSTLAGEETQYF.

The V and J genes are TRBV4-3 and TRBJ2-3, with 9 nucleotides matching TRBD2. The germline V gene encodes CDR1 LGHNA and CDR2 YSLEER. This CDR3 comprises 17 residues. V was pared by 0 bases and J by 2 bases, with 6 bases of the junction left unmatched. CDR3 DNA sequence: TGCGCCAGCAGCCAAGATACTGCTAGCGGGATCACAGATACGCAGTATTTT. Translating gives CASSQDTASGITDTQYF.

The CDR3 spells CASSPLQGADGNSPLHF. CDR3 DNA sequence: TGTGCCAGCAGCCCCCTTCAGGGCGCGGATGGTAATTCACCCCTCCACTTT. J is TRBJ1-6 and V is TRBV3-1 (or the pseudogene TRBV3-2), with a possible D match to TRBD1 (5 bases). CDR3 length: 17 amino acids. The V end was cut by 4 bases, the J end by 6 bases, with 19 bases between. Germline lookup yields CDR1 LGHDT and CDR2 YNNKEL (reference sequence).

This clone was recorded once. The chain has TRBV2 and TRBJ1-3; TRBD1 might be the D (6 bases). V dropped 9 bases and J dropped 2 bases, with 8 bases sitting between them. This CDR3 is built from 12 residues. CDR1 and CDR2 (germline): SNHLY, FYNNEI. The CDR3 coding sequence is TGTGCCAGTAGGACAGCTGGAAACACCATATATTTT. As protein: CASRTAGNTIYF. Complete variable domain (other parts from reference TRBV2 and TRBJ1-3): EPEVTQTPSHQVTQMGQEVILRCVPISNHLYFYWYRQILGQKVEFLVSFYNNEISEKSEIFDDQFSVERPDGSNFTLKIRSTKLEDSAMYFCASRTAGNTIYFGEGSWLTVV.

The rearrangement links TRBV9 to TRBJ2-7; a possible D gene is TRBD1 (5 bases). The germline CDR1 and CDR2 sequences are SGDLS and YYNGEE. CDR3 size: 14 residues. The V and J ends lost 0 bases and 6 bases respectively, with 13 bases between them. The CDR3 DNA sequence: TGTGCCAGCAGCGTAGGGGGCGGAAGCCCCGAGCAGTACTTC. This codes for CASSVGGGSPEQYF.

The chain uses TRBV28 and TRBJ2-3; tentative D call: TRBD2 (6 bases). The V and J ends lost 3 bases and 1 base respectively, with 14 bases between them. The CDR3 runs 16 residues. Germline values: CDR1 MDHEN, CDR2 SYDVKM. The CDR3 coding sequence is TGTGCCAGCAGTTTCGCGGCGGGAAGCCGCACAGATACGCAGTATTTT. Its protein is CASSFAAGSRTDTQYF.

This clone was detected only once. This chain connects TRBV27 to TRBJ1-1; D ambiguous. CDR1 is MNHEY, CDR2 SMNVEV, per germline (reference sequence). The CDR3 is made up of 14 amino acids. V lost 5 bases, J lost 0 bases, and 10 bases lay in between. The CDR3 region is CASSKKDLNTEAFF. CDR3 DNA sequence: TGTGCCAGCAGTAAAAAGGACTTGAACACTGAAGCTTTCTTT.

The V call is TRBV24-1, the J call TRBJ2-7; D is undetermined. Germline V gives CDR1 KGHDR, CDR2 SFDVKD. CDR3 size: 14 residues. The V and J ends lost 2 bases and 0 bases respectively, with 7 bases between them. CDR3 coding DNA: TGTGCCACCAGTGATTATTACAGCTCCTACGAGCAGTACTTC. Its translation is CATSDYYSSYEQYF.

The chain joins TRBV10-3 to TRBJ2-3; TRBD2 is a possible D gene (5 bases). Trimming shortened V by 8 bases and J by 4 bases, and 10 bases separated the two germline ends. The CDR3 has 12 amino acids. Germline values: CDR1 ENHRY, CDR2 SYGVKD. Here the CDR3 DNA reads TGTGCCATCTCCCGAGGGCCAGATACGCAGTATTTT. Encoded protein: CAISRGPDTQYF.

The chain carries TRBV11-3 and TRBJ1-3; D is ambiguous. The CDR3 runs to 13 residues. Germline CDR1 and CDR2: SGHNT and YENEEA. The V end lost 5 bases, the J end lost 0 bases, and 5 bases lay between the germline ends. CDR3 DNA: TGTGCCAGCAGCGGACTCTCTGGAAACACCATATATTTT. This gives the protein CASSGLSGNTIYF. Full variable domain (outside the CDR3, taken from reference TRBV11-3 and TRBJ1-3): EAGVVQSPRYKIIEKKQPVAFWCNPISGHNTLYWYLQNLGQGPELLIRYENEEAVDDSQLPKDRFSAERLKGVDSTLKIQPAELGDSAVYLCASSGLSGNTIYFGEGSWLTVV.

This chain joins TRBV3-1 (or the pseudogene TRBV3-2) and TRBJ1-1; 8 nucleotides line up with TRBD1. This CDR3 is built from 13 residues. Germline V CDR1 and CDR2: LGHDT, YNNKEL (reference sequence). J lost 7 bases, V lost 1 base, and 2 bases had no gene match. The CDR3 region has the DNA TGTGCCAGCAGCCAAGGACAGGGGAATGAAGCTTTCTTT. Protein: CASSQGQGNEAFF.

This clone was found once. The chain employs TRBV9 and TRBJ2-3, with 9 bases matching TRBD2. This CDR3 region has 15 residues. V shed 0 bases, J shed 6 bases, and the junction held 5 bases outside the gene matches. Germline lookup yields CDR1 SGDLS and CDR2 YYNGEE. CDR3 coding DNA: TGTGCCAGCAGCGTAGGAGATAGCGGGAGTGATACGCAGTATTTT. Its protein product is CASSVGDSGSDTQYF. Looking up the rest from reference TRBV9 and TRBJ2-3 gives the full variable domain: DSGVTQTPKHLITATGQRVTLRCSPRSGDLSVYWYQQSLDQGLQFLIQYYNGEERAKGNILERFSAQQFPDLHSELNLSSLELGDSALYFCASSVGDSGSDTQYFGPGTRLTVL.

This chain links TRBV4-1 with TRBJ1-1, with no clear D. The CDR3 has 14 residues. Germline CDR1 MGHRA, CDR2 YSYEKL. V dropped 9 bases and J dropped 0 bases, with 14 bases sitting between them. The DNA of the CDR3 is TGCGCCAGTTCGGGAAGAGGACTGAACACTGAAGCTTTCTTT. Its translation is CASSGRGLNTEAFF.

The V gene is TRBV2, the J gene TRBJ2-7; D might be TRBD1 (6 bases). This CDR3 is 12 amino acids long. Trimming shortened V by 4 bases and J by 3 bases, and 7 bases separated the two germline ends. Germline V gene data show CDR1 as SNHLY and CDR2 as FYNNEI. The CDR3 is CASSGDNYEQYF. In DNA, the CDR3 is TGTGCCAGCAGTGGGGACAACTACGAGCAGTACTTC.

V gene TRBV11-2 combines with J gene TRBJ1-6; D is uncertain. CDR1 and CDR2 (germline): SGHAT, FQNNGV. This CDR3 has 15 residues. V was pared by 2 bases and J by 0 bases, with 5 bases between. In nucleotides, the CDR3 is TGTGCCAGCAGCTTACTGTCCTCCTATAATTCACCCCTCCACTTT. Translated, it gives CASSLLSSYNSPLHF.

The gene calls are TRBV2 and TRBJ2-7; no definite D call. The CDR3 length is 16 residues. Trimming stripped 0 bases from V and 0 bases from J, with 12 bases between. Germline CDR1 reads SNHLY; CDR2 reads FYNNEI. CDR3 coding DNA: TGTGCCAGCAGTGAAGCGCCGCTGGCGGTCTCCTACGAGCAGTACTTC. As protein: CASSEAPLAVSYEQYF.

A single count supports this clone. The chain employs TRBV5-4 and TRBJ2-3, with 8 bases that match TRBD2. The length of the CDR3 is 15 residues. CDR1 SGHNT and CDR2 YYREEE come from the germline V gene (reference sequence). Trimming removed 4 bases from V and 6 bases from J; junction bases left unmatched: 10. The chain's CDR3 is CASSLSGTPGDTQYF. The CDR3 DNA sequence: TGTGCCAGCAGCCTTAGCGGGACCCCAGGTGATACGCAGTATTTT. The entire variable domain, with the rest obtained from reference TRBV5-4 and TRBJ2-3, is as follows: ETGVTQSPTHLIKTRGQQVTLRCSSQSGHNTVSWYQQALGQGPQFIFQYYREEENGRGNFPPRFSGLQFPNYSSELNVNALELDDSALYLCASSLSGTPGDTQYFGPGTRLTVL.